Below are 23 T cell receptor beta chains sequenced from a single sample in a study of identical twins. MiXCR was run by TCRdb on the 5' RACE reads, yielding one entry per CDR3 protein. The data show 1.5 million to 2 million distinct CDR3 sequences, under 35% seen once. Sequenced input: cord blood. The receptors were gathered from a newborn girl in good health.

This clonotype was seen more than once but under ten times. The genes are TRBV27 and TRBJ1-6; 7 positions match TRBD1. The V gene's germline CDR1 is MNHEY and CDR2 SMNVEV (reference sequence). Trimming at V came to 3 bases and at J to 3 bases, leaving 2 bases not matched to a gene. There are 15 residues in the CDR3. The CDR3, as DNA: TGTGCCAGCAGTTTGACAGGGTTCTATAATTCACCCCTCCACTTT. Its translation: CASSLTGFYNSPLHF.

The V and J genes are TRBV5-8 and TRBJ2-1; 11 positions match TRBD2. The CDR3 length is 14 residues. Trimming at V came to 0 bases and at J to 11 bases, leaving 4 bases not matched to a gene. The V gene's germline CDR1 is SGHTS and CDR2 YDEGEE. The CDR3 is CASSLVLAGGQQFF. The CDR3 nucleotides read TGTGCCAGCAGCTTGGTCCTAGCGGGGGGACAGCAGTTCTTC.

V gene TRBV2 combines with J gene TRBJ2-7; the D gene is possibly TRBD1 (6 bases). This CDR3 is 15 amino acids long. V lost 4 bases and J lost 0, with 13 bases in between. Germline CDR1 is SNHLY and CDR2 is FYNNEI. DNA of the CDR3: TGTGCCAGCAGTGTTCGGGCAGGGGTCTCCTACGAGCAGTACTTC. This gives the protein CASSVRAGVSYEQYF.

CDR3 loop: CASRPFRDRDGYTF. The CDR3 DNA follows: TGTGCCAGCAGGCCTTTCCGGGACAGGGATGGCTACACCTTC. The chain recombines TRBV2 with TRBJ1-2; TRBD1 agrees at 9 bases. V dropped 6 bases and J dropped 6; count of bases not matched to a gene: 8. Germline CDR1 reads SNHLY; CDR2 reads FYNNEI. CDR3 size: 14 residues. Using reference TRBV2 and TRBJ1-2 for the parts outside the CDR3, the full variable domain is EPEVTQTPSHQVTQMGQEVILRCVPISNHLYFYWYRQILGQKVEFLVSFYNNEISEKSEIFDDQFSVERPDGSNFTLKIRSTKLEDSAMYFCASRPFRDRDGYTFGSGTRLTVV.

The chain couples TRBV9 to TRBJ2-7; no firm D call. Germline values: CDR1 SGDLS, CDR2 YYNGEE. CDR3 length equals 14 residues. The germline V and J ends were trimmed by 0 bases and 2 bases, with 9 bases remaining between them. The CDR3 region is CASSVAGKAYEQYF. The DNA for the CDR3 is TGTGCCAGCAGCGTAGCAGGAAAGGCCTACGAGCAGTACTTC.

The chain joins TRBV25-1 to TRBJ2-3, with 7 bases fitting TRBD2. Per germline, CDR1 MGHDK and CDR2 SYGVNS. The CDR3 runs 14 residues. After removal of 2 bases from V and 3 bases from J, the junction contained 2 bases not matched to a gene. The CDR3 spells CASSELAVTDTQYF. The CDR3 region has the DNA TGTGCCAGCAGTGAACTAGCGGTGACAGATACGCAGTATTTT.

The chain carries TRBV23-1 and TRBJ2-3, with TRBD2 identical over 8 bases. TRBV23-1 is classed as an ORF, of uncertain function. This CDR3 region has 16 residues. V was pared by 0 bases and J by 2 bases, with 4 bases of the junction left unmatched. CDR3 bases: TGCGCCAGCAGTCAATCTAGCGGGAAGCACACAGATACGCAGTATTTT. Translating it yields CASSQSSGKHTDTQYF.

The chain is built from TRBV27 and TRBJ2-2; 8 bases match TRBD2. This CDR3 has 16 residues. V trimming: 0 bases; J trimming: 5 bases; junction bases outside the gene matches: 5. The germline V gene encodes CDR1 MNHEY and CDR2 SMNVEV (reference sequence). The CDR3 region has the DNA TGTGCCAGCAGTTTATCAGCGGGAGTGAGGACCGGGGAGCTGTTTTTT. This translates into CASSLSAGVRTGELFF.

In this sample, this clonotype turned up a few times. The CDR3 reads CASSLGKGLAGGYNEQFF. CDR3 nucleotides: TGTGCCAGCAGCTTAGGCAAGGGACTAGCGGGAGGCTACAATGAGCAGTTCTTC. This chain uses TRBV7-2 with TRBJ2-1, with TRBD2 identical over 15 bases. CDR3 length: 18 amino acids. The V and J ends lost 1 base and 3 bases, in that order; junction bases with no gene match: 4. CDR1 is SGHTA and CDR2 is FQGNSA in the germline V gene.

This chain connects TRBV20-1 to TRBJ2-7; D may correspond to TRBD1 or TRBD2 (5 bases each). The length of the CDR3 is 13 residues. V was pared by 5 bases and J by 0 bases, with 11 bases between. Germline CDR1 DFQATT, CDR2 SNEGSKA (reference sequence). Here the CDR3 reads CSAPWGSSYEQYF. In DNA, the CDR3 is TGCAGTGCTCCCTGGGGGAGCTCCTACGAGCAGTACTTC.

This chain connects TRBV12-3 or TRBV12-4 to TRBJ2-3; 7 bases align to TRBD1. Losses at the gene ends were 7 bases for V and 4 bases for J; bases not matched to a gene: 11. The CDR3 runs to 15 residues. The CDR3 spells CASTRQGSSSDTQYF. In DNA form, the CDR3 reads TGTGCCAGCACCAGACAGGGCTCGTCCTCAGATACGCAGTATTTT.

The genes are TRBV12-3 or TRBV12-4 and TRBJ2-3, with TRBD2 matching over 9 bases. The CDR3 totals 15 residues. The V gene end was trimmed by 6 bases and the J gene end by 2 bases; junction bases not matched to a gene: 6. The CDR3 protein is CASSERLADTDTQYF. The CDR3 DNA reads TGTGCCAGCAGCGAAAGACTAGCGGACACAGATACGCAGTATTTT.

There are many counts of this clonotype. V usage is TRBV5-1 and J usage is TRBJ2-3, with 11 bases aligning to TRBD2. The CDR3 is 16 amino acids. Germline lookup yields CDR1 SGHRS and CDR2 YFSETQ. V was clipped by 4 bases and J by 2 bases; unmatched bases: 6. CDR3 DNA sequence: TGCGCCAGCAGCCTCCCGGGACTAGCGGACACAGATACGCAGTATTTT. Its protein product is CASSLPGLADTDTQYF. Using reference TRBV5-1 and TRBJ2-3 for the parts outside the CDR3, the full variable domain is KAGVTQTPRYLIKTRGQQVTLSCSPISGHRSVSWYQQTPGQGLQFLFEYFSETQRNKGNFPGRFSGRQFSNSRSEMNVSTLELGDSALYLCASSLPGLADTDTQYFGPGTRLTVL.

Ten or more counts support this clonotype. This chain joins TRBV4-2 and TRBJ1-2, with 9 bases matching TRBD1. The V and J ends lost 0 bases and 0 bases, in that order; junction bases with no gene match: 8. The CDR3 runs to 18 residues. The germline gives CDR1 LGHNA, CDR2 YNFKEQ. As DNA, the CDR3 is TGTGCCAGCAGCCAAGAGGTATTCCGGACAGGGGCTAACTATGGCTACACCTTC. Its protein is CASSQEVFRTGANYGYTF.

The chain joins TRBV13 to TRBJ2-7, with D uncertain. Germline CDR1 is PRHDT and CDR2 is FYEKMQ (reference sequence). V was pared by 4 bases and J by 0 bases, with 13 bases between. The CDR3 sequence is 15 residues long. The CDR3, as DNA: TGTGCCAGCAGCTGCGACACACTCTTCTCCTACGAGCAGTACTTC. Protein product: CASSCDTLFSYEQYF.

This clonotype was seen a handful of times. V gene TRBV9 combines with J gene TRBJ1-1; the D is unclear. The germline gives CDR1 SGDLS, CDR2 YYNGEE. CDR3 length: 13 residues. The V gene lost 0 bases and the J gene lost 1 base, with 4 bases spanning the gap. CDR3 loop: CASSVDQNTEAFF. The CDR3 nucleotides are TGTGCCAGCAGCGTAGACCAGAACACTGAAGCTTTCTTT.

The chain recombines TRBV12-3 or TRBV12-4 with TRBJ2-5; TRBD2 matches 9 bases. Trimming cost V 7 bases and J 11 bases; bases outside gene matches: 11. This CDR3 is built from 13 residues. The CDR3 bases are TGTGCCAGCACTAGCGGGATCCCCAATGAGCAGTACTTC. Protein sequence: CASTSGIPNEQYF.

The CDR3 DNA is TGTGCCAGCAGTCTCGGGACAGGGGGCTTAAGCTCCTACGAGCAGTACTTC. The encoded protein is CASSLGTGGLSSYEQYF. V usage is TRBV12-3 or TRBV12-4 and J usage is TRBJ2-7; TRBD1 agrees at 12 bases. This CDR3 has 17 amino acids. Losses at the gene ends were 5 bases for V and 0 bases for J; bases not matched to a gene: 8.

The rearrangement joins TRBV3-1 to TRBJ2-7, with no clear D. The CDR3 is made up of 14 amino acids. The V end was cut by 4 bases, the J end by 6 bases, with 16 bases between. The germline V gene encodes CDR1 LGHDT and CDR2 YNNKEL (reference sequence). CDR3 amino acids: CASSLTLHGAEQYF. The CDR3 nucleotides read TGTGCCAGCAGCCTGACGTTGCACGGTGCCGAGCAGTACTTC.

The V and J genes are TRBV27 and TRBJ2-1; 10 nucleotides line up with TRBD2. The J call is uncertain, as TRBJ2-7 better fits the DNA end. Looked up from germline, CDR1 is MNHEY and CDR2 is SMNVEV (reference sequence). CDR3 size: 17 residues. The CDR3 DNA is TGTGCCAGCAGACGACTAGCGGGTCAGAGCTCCTACAATGAGCAGTACTTC. Amino acids: CASRRLAGQSSYNEQYF.

This clonotype was seen a few times. The chain combines TRBV12-3 or TRBV12-4 with TRBJ1-4; D possibly corresponds to TRBD1 (5 bases). The CDR3 totals 12 residues. The V end lost 5 bases, the J end lost 5 bases, and 6 bases lay between the germline ends. CDR3 in amino acids: CASSGGNEKLFF. The DNA for the CDR3 is TGTGCCAGCAGTGGGGGGAATGAAAAACTGTTTTTT.

In this sample, this clonotype turned up a few times. V and J are TRBV6-5 and TRBJ2-3; D not certain. Trimming cost V 7 bases and J 3 bases, with 17 bases left between them. Looked up from germline, CDR1 is MNHEY and CDR2 is SVGAGI. This CDR3 has 15 amino acids. The CDR3 region is CASTEPPVRTDTQYF. CDR3 nucleotide sequence: TGTGCCAGCACCGAACCGCCGGTGAGGACAGATACGCAGTATTTT.

This chain joins TRBV27 and TRBJ1-6; possibly TRBD1 for D (6 bases). Deletions cut 7 bases from V and 7 bases from J, with 14 bases between. This CDR3 is 14 amino acids long. Germline CDR1 is MNHEY and CDR2 is SMNVEV (reference sequence). For the CDR3, the DNA is TGTGCCAGCACCCCCAGGGGTGAAAATTCACCCCTCCACTTT. This sequence encodes CASTPRGENSPLHF.